This is a list of T cell receptor beta chains from one sample in a study of blood T cell repertoires in COVID-19. The protocol was immunoSEQ multiplex PCR, while the TCRdb copy is restricted to in-frame clones and leaves out a portion. The sample contains around 360,000 clones, about 87% of which appear only once. The sequencing sample was made of peripheral blood. Every receptor here comes from a woman aged 25-40 years with COVID-19, enrolled during active disease. Both conserved end residues are trimmed from each CDR3. The order of the fields is V gene, CDR3 protein.

V gene: TRBV28
CDR3 protein: ASMGQNYGYT

V gene: TRBV28
CDR3 protein: ASSLYLARSGELF

V gene: TRBV9
CDR3 protein: ASSVEGPGNTIY

V gene: TRBV6-6
CDR3 protein: ASSYADTNQPQH

V gene: TRBV2
CDR3 protein: ASSLLTVGGRTTEAF

V gene: TRBV6-5
CDR3 protein: AIGTVGQPQH

V gene: TRBV18
CDR3 protein: ASSLTSGRATTGELF

V gene: TRBV3-1/TRBV3-2
CDR3 protein: ASSPRRRRADTQY

V gene: TRBV15
CDR3 protein: ATSINRGYGNTIY

V gene: TRBV27
CDR3 protein: ASSFLPSTDTQY

V gene: TRBV12-3/TRBV12-4
CDR3 protein: ASSFGGGTEAF

V gene: TRBV29-1
CDR3 protein: SVVAGGPYNEQF

V gene: TRBV7-2
CDR3 protein: ASSPGTGPYEQY

V gene: TRBV29-1
CDR3 protein: SVAETVTYEQY

V gene: TRBV30
CDR3 protein: AWEPTGWAGELF

V gene: TRBV2
CDR3 protein: ASSAYEQY

V gene: TRBV9
CDR3 protein: ASSAHRASDGNTIY

V gene: TRBV7-3
CDR3 protein: ASSFSGRGDTQY

V gene: TRBV6-5
CDR3 protein: ATKVTGTYEQY

V gene: TRBV29-1
CDR3 protein: SVGRTSGNNEQF

V gene: TRBV25-1
CDR3 protein: ASSTHGTQY

V gene: TRBV7-2
CDR3 protein: ASSPRPGGYEQY

V gene: TRBV6-5
CDR3 protein: ASSSRRGDNEQF